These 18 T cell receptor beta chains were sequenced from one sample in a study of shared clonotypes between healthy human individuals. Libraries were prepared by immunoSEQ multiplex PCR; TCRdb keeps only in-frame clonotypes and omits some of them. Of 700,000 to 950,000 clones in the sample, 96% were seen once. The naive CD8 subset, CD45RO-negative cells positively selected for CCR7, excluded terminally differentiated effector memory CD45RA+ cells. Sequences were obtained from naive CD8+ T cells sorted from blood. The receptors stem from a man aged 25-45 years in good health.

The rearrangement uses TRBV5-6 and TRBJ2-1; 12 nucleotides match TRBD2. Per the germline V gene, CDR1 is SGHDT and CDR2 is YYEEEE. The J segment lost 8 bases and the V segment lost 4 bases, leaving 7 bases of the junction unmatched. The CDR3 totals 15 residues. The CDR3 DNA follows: TGTGCCAGCAGCCACCTAGCGGGAGGGCGGGATGAGCAGTTCTTC. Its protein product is CASSHLAGGRDEQFF.

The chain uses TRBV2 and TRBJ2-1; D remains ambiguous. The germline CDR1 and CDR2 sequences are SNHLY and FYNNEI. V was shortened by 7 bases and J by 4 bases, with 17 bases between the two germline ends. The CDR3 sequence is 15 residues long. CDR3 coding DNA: TGTGCCAGCAATTCGGCGACAAGACTTTACAATGAGCAGTTCTTC. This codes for CASNSATRLYNEQFF.

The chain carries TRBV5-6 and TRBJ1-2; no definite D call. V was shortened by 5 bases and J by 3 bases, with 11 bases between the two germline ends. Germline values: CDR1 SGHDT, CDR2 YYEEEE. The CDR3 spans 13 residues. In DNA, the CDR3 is TGTGCCAGCAGAACCGGGGAATACTATGGCTACACCTTC. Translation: CASRTGEYYGYTF.

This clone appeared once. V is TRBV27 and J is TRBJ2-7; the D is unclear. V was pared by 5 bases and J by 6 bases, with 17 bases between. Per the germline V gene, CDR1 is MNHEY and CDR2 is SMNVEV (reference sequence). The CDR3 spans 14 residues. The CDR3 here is CASSPANSLFEQYF. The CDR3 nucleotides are TGTGCCAGCAGTCCGGCCAACAGCCTCTTCGAGCAGTACTTC.

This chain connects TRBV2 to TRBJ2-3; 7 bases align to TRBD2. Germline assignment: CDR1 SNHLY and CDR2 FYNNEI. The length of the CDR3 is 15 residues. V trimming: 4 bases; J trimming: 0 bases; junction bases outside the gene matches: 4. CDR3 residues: CASSASGTSTDTQYF. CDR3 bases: TGTGCCAGCAGTGCTAGCGGTACTAGCACAGATACGCAGTATTTT.

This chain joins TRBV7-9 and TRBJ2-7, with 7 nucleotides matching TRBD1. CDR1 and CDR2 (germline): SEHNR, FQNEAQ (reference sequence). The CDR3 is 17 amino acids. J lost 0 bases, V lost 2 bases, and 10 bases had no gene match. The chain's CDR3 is CASSLTLDRSASYEQYF. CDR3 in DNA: TGTGCCAGCAGCTTAACCTTGGACAGGTCCGCCTCCTACGAGCAGTACTTC.

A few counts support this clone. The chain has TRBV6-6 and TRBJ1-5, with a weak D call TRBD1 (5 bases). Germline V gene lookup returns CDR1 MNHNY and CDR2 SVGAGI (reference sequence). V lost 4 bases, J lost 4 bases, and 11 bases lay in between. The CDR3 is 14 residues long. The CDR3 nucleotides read TGTGCCAGCAGTTTTGGGGGGGAAAATCAGCCCCAGCATTTT. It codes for CASSFGGENQPQHF.

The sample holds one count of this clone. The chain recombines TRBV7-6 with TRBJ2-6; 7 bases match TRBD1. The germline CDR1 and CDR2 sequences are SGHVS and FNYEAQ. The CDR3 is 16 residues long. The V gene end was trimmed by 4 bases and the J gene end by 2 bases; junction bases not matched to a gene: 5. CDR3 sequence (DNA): TGTGCCAGCAGCTCCGACAGGGACCCTGGGGCCAACGTCCTGACTTTC. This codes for CASSSDRDPGANVLTF.

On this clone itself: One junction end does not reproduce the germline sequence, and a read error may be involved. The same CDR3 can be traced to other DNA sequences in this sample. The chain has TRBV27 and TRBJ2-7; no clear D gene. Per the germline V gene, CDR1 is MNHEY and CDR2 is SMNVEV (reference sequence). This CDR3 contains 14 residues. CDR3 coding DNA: TGTGCCAGCAGTCTATCGGCAGGCGGTTACGAGCAGTACTTC. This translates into CASSLSAGGYEQYF.

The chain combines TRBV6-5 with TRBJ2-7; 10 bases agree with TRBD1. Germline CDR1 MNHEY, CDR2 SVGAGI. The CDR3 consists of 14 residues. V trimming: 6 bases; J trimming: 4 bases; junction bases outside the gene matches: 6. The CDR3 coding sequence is TGTGCCAGCAGAATAGACAGGGGGCCGTACGAGCAGTACTTC. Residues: CASRIDRGPYEQYF.

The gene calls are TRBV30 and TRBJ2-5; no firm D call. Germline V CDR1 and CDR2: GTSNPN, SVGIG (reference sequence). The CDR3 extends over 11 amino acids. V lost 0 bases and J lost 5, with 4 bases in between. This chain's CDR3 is CAWSVGETQYF. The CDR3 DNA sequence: TGTGCCTGGAGTGTAGGGGAGACCCAGTACTTC.

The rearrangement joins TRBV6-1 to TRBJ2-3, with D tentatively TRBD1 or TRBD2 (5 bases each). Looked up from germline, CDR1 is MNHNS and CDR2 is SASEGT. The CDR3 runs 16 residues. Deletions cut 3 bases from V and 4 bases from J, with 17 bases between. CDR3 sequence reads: CASSELRDVASDTQYF. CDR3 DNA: TGTGCCAGCAGTGAGCTTCGGGACGTAGCTTCAGATACGCAGTATTTT.

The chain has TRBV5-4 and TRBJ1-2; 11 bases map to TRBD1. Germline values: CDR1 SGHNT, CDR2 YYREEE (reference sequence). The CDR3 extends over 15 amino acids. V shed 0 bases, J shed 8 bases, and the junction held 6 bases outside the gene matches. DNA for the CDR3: TGTGCCAGCAGCTTGGCGGACAGGGGGCCTGGCGGCTACACCTTC. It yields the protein CASSLADRGPGGYTF.

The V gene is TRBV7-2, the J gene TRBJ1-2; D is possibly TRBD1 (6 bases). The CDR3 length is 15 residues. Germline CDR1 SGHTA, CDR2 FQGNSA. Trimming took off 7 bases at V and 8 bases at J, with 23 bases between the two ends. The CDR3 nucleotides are TGTGCCAGCACAAAAGGCCTGGCAGGGGAACAAGGCTACACCTTC. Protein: CASTKGLAGEQGYTF.

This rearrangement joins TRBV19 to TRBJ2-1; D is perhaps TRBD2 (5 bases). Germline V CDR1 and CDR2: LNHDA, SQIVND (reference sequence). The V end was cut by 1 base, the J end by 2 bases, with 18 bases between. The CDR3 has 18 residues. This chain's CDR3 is CASSIVGVPEGTYNEQFF. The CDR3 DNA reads TGTGCCAGTAGTATAGTGGGCGTGCCAGAGGGTACCTACAATGAGCAGTTCTTC.

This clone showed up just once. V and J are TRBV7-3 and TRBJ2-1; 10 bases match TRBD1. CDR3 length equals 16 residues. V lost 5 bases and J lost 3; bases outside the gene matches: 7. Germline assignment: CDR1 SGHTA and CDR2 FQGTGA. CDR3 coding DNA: TGTGCCAGCAGCCTCGGGACAGGGGCCAACTACAATGAGCAGTTCTTC. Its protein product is CASSLGTGANYNEQFF.

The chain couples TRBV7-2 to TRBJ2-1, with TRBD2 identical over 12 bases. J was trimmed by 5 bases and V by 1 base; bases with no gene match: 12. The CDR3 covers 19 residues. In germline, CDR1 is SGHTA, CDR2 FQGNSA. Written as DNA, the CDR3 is TGTGCCAGCAGCTTAGTCCTAGCGGGAGGGCCCCGTGTGAACAATGAGCAGTTCTTC. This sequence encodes CASSLVLAGGPRVNNEQFF.

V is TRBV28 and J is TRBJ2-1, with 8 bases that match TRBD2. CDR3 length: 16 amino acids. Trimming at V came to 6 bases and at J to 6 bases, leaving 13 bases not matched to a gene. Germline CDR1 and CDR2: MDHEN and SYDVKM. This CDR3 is CASSPRGGRTLNEQFF. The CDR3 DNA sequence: TGTGCCAGCAGCCCCCGAGGCGGGAGGACTCTCAATGAGCAGTTCTTC.